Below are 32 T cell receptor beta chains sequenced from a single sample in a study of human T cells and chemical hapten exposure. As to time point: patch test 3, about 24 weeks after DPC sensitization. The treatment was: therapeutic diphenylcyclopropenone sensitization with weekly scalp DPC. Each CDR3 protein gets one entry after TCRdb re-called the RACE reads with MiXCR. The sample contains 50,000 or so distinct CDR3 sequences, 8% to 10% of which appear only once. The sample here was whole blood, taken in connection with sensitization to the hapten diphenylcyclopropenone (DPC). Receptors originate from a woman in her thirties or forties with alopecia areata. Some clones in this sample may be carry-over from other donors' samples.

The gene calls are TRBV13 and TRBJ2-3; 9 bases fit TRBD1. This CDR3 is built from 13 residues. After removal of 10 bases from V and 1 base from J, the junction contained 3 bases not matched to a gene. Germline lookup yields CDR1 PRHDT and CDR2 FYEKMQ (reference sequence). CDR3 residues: CATGTGRTDTQYF. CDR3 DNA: TGTGCCACCGGGACAGGGCGCACAGATACGCAGTATTTT. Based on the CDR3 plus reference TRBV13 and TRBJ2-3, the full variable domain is AAGVIQSPRHLIKEKRETATLKCYPIPRHDTVYWYQQGPGQDPQFLISFYEKMQSDKGSIPDRFSAQQFSDYHSELNMSSLELGDSALYFCATGTGRTDTQYFGPGTRLTVL.

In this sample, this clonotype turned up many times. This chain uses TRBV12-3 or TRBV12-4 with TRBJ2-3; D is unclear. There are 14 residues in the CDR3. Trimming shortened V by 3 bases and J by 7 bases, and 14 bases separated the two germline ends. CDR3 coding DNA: TGTGCCAGCAGTTTGTCGAGTTCTGGGTATACGCAGTATTTT. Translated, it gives CASSLSSSGYTQYF.

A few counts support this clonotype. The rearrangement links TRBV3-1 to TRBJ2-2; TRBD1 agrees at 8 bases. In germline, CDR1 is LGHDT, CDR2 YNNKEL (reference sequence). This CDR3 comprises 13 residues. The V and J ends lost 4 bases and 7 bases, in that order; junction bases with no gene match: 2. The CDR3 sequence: CASSRTGHGELFF. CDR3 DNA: TGTGCCAGCAGCCGGACAGGGCACGGGGAGCTGTTTTTT.

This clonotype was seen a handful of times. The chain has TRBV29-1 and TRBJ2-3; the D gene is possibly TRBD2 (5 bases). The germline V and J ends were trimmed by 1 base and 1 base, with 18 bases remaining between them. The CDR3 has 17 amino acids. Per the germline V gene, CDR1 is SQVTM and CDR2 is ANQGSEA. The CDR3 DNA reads TGCAGCGTTGAAGGAGGGCTGAGGGTGGGAGGCACAGATACGCAGTATTTT. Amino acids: CSVEGGLRVGGTDTQYF.

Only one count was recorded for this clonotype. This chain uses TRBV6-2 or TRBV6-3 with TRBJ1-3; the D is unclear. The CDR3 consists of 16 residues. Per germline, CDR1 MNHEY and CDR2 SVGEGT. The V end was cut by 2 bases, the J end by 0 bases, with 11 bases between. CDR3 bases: TGTGCCAGCAGTTACGCGCCTGGGAGCTCTGGAAACACCATATATTTT. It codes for CASSYAPGSSGNTIYF.

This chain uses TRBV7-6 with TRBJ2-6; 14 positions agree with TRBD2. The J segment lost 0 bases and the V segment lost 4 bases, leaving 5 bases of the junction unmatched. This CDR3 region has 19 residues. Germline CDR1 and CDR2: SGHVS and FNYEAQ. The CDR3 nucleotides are TGTGCCAGCAGCTCCGGACTAGCGGGGGGCCACTCTGGGGCCAACGTCCTGACTTTC. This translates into CASSSGLAGGHSGANVLTF.

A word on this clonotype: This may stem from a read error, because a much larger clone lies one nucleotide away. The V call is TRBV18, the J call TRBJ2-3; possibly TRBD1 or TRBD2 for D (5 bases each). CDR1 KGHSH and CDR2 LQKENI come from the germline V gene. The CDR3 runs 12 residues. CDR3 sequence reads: CASSPPGDTLYF. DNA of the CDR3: TGTGCCAGCTCACCACCGGGGGATACGCTGTATTTT.

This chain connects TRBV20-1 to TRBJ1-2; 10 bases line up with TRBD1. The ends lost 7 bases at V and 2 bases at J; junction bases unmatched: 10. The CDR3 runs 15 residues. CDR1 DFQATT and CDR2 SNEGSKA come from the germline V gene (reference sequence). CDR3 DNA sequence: TGCAGTGTCGAAGACAGGGGGCGTAGGAACTATGGCTACACCTTC. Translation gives CSVEDRGRRNYGYTF.

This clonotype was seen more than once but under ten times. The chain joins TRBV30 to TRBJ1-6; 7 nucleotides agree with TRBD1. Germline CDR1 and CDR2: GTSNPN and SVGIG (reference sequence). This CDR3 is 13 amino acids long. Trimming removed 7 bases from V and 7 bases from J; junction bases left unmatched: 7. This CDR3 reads CASWTGGNSPLHF. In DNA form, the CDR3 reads TGTGCCTCCTGGACAGGTGGAAATTCACCCCTCCACTTT.

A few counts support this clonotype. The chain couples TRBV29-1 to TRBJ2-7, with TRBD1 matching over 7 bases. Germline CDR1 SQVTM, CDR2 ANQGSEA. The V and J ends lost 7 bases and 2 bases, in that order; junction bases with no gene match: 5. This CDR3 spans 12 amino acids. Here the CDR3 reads CSARDRTYEQYF. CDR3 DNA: TGCAGCGCCCGGGACAGAACCTACGAGCAGTACTTC.

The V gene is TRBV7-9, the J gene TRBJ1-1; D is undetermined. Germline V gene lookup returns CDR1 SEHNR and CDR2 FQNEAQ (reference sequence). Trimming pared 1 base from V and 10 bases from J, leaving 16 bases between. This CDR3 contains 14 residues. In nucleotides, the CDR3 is TGTGCCAGCAGCTTAGGGTTGCAGGCCTGGGGAGCTTTCTTT. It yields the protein CASSLGLQAWGAFF. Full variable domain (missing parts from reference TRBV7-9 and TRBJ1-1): DTGVSQNPRHKITKRGQNVTFRCDPISEHNRLYWYRQTLGQGPEFLTYFQNEAQLEKSRLLSDRFSAERPKGSFSTLEIQRTEQGDSAMYLCASSLGLQAWGAFFGQGTRLTVV.

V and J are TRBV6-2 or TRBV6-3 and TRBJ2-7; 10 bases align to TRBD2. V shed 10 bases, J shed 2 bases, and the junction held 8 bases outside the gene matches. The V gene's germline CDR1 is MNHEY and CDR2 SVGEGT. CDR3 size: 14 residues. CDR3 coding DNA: TGTGCCACCTCCGGGACTAGCGCTGCCTACGAGCAGTACTTC. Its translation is CATSGTSAAYEQYF.

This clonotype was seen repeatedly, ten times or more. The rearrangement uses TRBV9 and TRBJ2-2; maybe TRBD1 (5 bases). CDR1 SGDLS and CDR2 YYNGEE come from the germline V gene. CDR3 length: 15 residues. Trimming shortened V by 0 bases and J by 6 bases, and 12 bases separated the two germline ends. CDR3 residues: CASSVGQSGAGELFF. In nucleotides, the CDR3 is TGTGCCAGCAGCGTAGGACAGTCAGGAGCCGGGGAGCTGTTTTTT.

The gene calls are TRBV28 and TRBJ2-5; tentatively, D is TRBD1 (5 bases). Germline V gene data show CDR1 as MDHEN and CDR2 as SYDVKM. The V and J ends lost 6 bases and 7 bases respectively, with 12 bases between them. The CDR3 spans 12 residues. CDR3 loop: CASSSGKVTQYF. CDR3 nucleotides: TGTGCCAGCAGCTCAGGGAAGGTGACCCAGTACTTC.

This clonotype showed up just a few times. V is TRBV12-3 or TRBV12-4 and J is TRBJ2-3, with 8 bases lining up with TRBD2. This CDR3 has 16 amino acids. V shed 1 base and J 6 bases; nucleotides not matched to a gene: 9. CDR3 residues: CASSLVSGARADTQYF. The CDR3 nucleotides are TGTGCCAGCAGTTTAGTTAGCGGGGCCAGGGCGGATACGCAGTATTTT.

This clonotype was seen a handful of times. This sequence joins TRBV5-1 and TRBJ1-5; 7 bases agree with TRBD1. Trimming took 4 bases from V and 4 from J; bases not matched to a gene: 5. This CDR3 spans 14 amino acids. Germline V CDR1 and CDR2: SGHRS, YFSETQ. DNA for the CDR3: TGCGCCAGCAGCGGAGGGACAGTTAATCAGCCCCAGCATTTT. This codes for CASSGGTVNQPQHF.

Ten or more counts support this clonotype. The CDR3 loop reads CSAAGDAESSPLHF. The DNA for the CDR3 is TGCAGCGCCGCCGGGGACGCCGAGAGTTCACCCCTCCACTTT. The chain carries TRBV20-1 and TRBJ1-6; D is possibly TRBD1 (5 bases). CDR1 is DFQATT, CDR2 SNEGSKA, per germline (reference sequence). The CDR3 contains 14 residues.

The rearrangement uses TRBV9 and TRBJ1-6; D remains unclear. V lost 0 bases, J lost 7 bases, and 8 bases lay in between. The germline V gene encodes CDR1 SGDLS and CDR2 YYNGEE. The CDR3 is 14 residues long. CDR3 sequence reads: CASSVATVNSPLHF. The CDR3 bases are TGTGCCAGCAGCGTAGCAACGGTAAATTCACCCCTCCACTTT.

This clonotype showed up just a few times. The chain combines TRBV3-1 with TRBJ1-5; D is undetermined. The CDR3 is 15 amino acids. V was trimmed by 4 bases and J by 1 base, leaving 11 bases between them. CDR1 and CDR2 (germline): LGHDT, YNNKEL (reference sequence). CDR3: CASSLTTRSNQPQHF. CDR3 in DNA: TGTGCCAGCAGCCTAACGACCAGGAGCAATCAGCCCCAGCATTTT. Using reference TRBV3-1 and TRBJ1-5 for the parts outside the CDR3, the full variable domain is DTAVSQTPKYLVTQMGNDKSIKCEQNLGHDTMYWYKQDSKKFLKIMFSYNNKELIINETVPNRFSPKSPDKAHLNLHINSLELGDSAVYFCASSLTTRSNQPQHFGDGTRLSIL.

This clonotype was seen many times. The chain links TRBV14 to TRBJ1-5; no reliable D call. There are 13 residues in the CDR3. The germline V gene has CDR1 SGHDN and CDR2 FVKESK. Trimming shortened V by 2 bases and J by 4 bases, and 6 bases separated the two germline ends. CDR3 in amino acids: CASSQYHNQPQHF. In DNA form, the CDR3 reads TGTGCCAGCAGCCAATACCATAATCAGCCCCAGCATTTT.

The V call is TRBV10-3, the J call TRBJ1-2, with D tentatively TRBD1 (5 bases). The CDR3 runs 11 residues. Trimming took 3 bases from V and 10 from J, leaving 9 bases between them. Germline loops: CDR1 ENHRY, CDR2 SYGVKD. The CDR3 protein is CAISEAGDYTF. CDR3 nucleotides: TGTGCCATCAGTGAAGCGGGGGACTACACCTTC.

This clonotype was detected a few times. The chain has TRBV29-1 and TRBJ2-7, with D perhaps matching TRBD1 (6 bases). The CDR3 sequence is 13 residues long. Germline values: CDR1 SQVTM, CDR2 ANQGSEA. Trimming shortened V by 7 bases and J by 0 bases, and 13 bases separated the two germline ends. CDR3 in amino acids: CSATSDSSYEQYF. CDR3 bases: TGCAGCGCTACCTCGGACAGCTCCTACGAGCAGTACTTC.

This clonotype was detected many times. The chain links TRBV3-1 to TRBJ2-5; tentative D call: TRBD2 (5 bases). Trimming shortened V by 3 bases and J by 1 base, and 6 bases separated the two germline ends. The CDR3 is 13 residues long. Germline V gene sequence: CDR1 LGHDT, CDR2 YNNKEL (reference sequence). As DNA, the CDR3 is TGTGCCAGCAGCCAGGACTTCCAAGAGACCCAGTACTTC. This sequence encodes CASSQDFQETQYF.

CDR3 amino acids: CASSLPDTIYF. CDR3 coding DNA: TGTGCCAGCAGCCTGCCGGACACCATATATTTT. This chain joins TRBV6-2 or TRBV6-3 and TRBJ1-3; D unresolved. CDR1 is MNHEY and CDR2 is SVGEGT in the germline V gene. Trimming removed 6 bases at V and 8 bases at J, with 8 bases between. The CDR3 sequence is 11 residues long.

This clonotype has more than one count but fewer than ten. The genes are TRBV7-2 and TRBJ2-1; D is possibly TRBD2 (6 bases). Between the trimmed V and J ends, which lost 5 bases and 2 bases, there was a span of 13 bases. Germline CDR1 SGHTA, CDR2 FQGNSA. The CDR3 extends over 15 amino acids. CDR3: CASSQRAGPYNEQFF. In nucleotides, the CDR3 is TGTGCCAGCAGCCAAAGAGCGGGCCCCTACAATGAGCAGTTCTTC.

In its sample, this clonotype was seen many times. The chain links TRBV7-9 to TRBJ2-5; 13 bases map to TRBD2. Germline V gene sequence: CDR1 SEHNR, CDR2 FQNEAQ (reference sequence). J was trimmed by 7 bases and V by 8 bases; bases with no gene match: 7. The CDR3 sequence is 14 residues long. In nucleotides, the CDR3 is TGTGCCAGCGGGGGACTAGCGGGGTCAGCGACCCAGTACTTC. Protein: CASGGLAGSATQYF.

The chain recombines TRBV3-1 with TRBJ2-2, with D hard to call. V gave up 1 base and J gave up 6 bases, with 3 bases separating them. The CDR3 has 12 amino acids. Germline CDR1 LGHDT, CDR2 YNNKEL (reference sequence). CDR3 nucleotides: TGTGCCAGCAGCCAAGCCCCCGGGGAGCTGTTTTTT. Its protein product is CASSQAPGELFF.

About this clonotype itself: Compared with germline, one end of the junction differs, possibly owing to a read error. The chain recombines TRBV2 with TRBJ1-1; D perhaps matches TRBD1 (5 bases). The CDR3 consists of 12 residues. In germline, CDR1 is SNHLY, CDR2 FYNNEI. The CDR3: CASSEWGSEAFF. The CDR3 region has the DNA TGCGCCAGCAGTGAATGGGGGTCTGAAGCTTTCTTT.

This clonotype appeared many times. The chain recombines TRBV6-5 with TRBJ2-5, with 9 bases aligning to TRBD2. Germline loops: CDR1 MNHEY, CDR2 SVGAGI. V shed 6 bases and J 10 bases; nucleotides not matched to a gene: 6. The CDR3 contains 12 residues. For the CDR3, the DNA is TGTGCCAGCAGATCGACTAGCGGTAGCCAGTACTTC. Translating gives CASRSTSGSQYF.

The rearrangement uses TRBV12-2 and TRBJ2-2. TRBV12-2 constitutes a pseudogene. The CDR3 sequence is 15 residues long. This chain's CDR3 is CASRSWLSDTGELFF. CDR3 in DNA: TGTGCAAGTCGCTCCTGGCTCTCGGACACCGGGGAGCTGTTTTTT.

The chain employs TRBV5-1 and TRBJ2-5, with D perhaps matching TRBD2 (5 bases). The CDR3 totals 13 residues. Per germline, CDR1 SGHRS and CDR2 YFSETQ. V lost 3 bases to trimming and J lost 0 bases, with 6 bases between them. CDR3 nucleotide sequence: TGCGCCAGCAGCTCGGGGTACCAAGAGACCCAGTACTTC. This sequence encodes CASSSGYQETQYF.

The CDR3 nucleotides read TGTGCCAGCAGCTTAGGGGTTTTGGTTCGCGAGCAGTACTTC. Amino acid sequence: CASSLGVLVREQYF. The chain links TRBV7-8 to TRBJ2-7; D remains ambiguous. Germline V lookup: CDR1 SGHVS, CDR2 FQNEAQ. V lost 1 base and J 6 bases, leaving 13 bases between the germline ends. This CDR3 has 14 residues.